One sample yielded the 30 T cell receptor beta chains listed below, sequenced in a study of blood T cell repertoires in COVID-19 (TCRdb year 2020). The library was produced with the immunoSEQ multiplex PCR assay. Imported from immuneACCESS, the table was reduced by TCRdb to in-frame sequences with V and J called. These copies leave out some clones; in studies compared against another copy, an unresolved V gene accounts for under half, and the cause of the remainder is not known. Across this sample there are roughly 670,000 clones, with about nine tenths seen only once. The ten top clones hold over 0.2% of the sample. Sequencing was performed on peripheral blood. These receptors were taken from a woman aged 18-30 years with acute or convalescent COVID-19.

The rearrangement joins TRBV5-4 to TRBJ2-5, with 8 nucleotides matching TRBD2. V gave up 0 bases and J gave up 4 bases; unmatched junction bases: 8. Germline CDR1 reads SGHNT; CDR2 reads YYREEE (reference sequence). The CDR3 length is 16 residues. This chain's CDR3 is CASSLERGGGRETQYF. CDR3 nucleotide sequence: TGTGCCAGCAGCTTGGAACGGGGGGGCGGGAGAGAGACCCAGTACTTC.

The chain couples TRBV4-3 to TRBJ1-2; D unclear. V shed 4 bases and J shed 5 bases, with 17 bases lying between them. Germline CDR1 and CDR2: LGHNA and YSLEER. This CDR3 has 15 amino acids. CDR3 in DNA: TGCGCCAGCAGCCCAGCGGGAGGCGATTGGTATGGCTACACCTTC. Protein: CASSPAGGDWYGYTF.

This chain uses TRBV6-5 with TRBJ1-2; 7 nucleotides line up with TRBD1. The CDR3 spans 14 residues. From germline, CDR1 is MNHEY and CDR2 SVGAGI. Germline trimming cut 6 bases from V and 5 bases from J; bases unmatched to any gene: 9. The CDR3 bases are TGTGCCAGCAGCCTACAGGGGCTTGTTTATGGCTACACCTTC. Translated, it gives CASSLQGLVYGYTF.

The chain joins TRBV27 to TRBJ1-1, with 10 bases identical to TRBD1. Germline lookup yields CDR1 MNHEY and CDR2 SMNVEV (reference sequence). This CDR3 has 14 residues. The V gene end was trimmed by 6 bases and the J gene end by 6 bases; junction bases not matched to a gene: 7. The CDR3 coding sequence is TGTGCCAGCAGGCGGGACAGGGGATGGCCTGAAGCTTTCTTT. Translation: CASRRDRGWPEAFF.

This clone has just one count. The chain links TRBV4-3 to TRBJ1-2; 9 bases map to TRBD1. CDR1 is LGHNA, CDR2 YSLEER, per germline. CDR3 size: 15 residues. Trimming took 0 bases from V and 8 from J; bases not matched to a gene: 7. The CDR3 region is CASSQDVLGQGGYTF. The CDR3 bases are TGCGCCAGCAGCCAAGATGTCTTGGGACAGGGAGGCTACACCTTC.

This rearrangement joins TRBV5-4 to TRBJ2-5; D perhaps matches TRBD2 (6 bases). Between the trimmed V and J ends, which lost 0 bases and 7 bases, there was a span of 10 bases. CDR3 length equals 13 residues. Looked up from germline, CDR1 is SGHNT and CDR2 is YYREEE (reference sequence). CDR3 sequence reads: CASSLGGVGTQYF. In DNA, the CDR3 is TGTGCCAGCAGCTTGGGGGGGGTCGGGACCCAGTACTTC.

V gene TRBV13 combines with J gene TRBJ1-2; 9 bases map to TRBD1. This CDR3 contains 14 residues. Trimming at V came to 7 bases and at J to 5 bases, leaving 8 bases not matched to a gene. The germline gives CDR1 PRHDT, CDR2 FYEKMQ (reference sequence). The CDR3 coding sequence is TGTGCCAGCATCGAAAGGGACAGGGCTTATGGCTACACCTTC. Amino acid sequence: CASIERDRAYGYTF.

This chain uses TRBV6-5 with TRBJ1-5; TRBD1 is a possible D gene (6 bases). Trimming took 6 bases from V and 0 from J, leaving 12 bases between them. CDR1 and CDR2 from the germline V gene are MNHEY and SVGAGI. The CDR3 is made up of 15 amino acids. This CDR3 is CASRPRTASNQPQHF. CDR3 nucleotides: TGTGCCAGCAGACCCAGGACAGCTAGCAATCAGCCCCAGCATTTT.

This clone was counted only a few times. The DNA for the CDR3 is TGTGCCATCAGTGAAAAGGAGGATAGCAATCAGCCCCAGCATTTT. It yields the protein CAISEKEDSNQPQHF. This chain links TRBV10-3 with TRBJ1-5; D uncertain. The V and J ends lost 3 bases and 0 bases respectively, with 9 bases between them. This CDR3 spans 15 amino acids. Germline lookup yields CDR1 ENHRY and CDR2 SYGVKD.

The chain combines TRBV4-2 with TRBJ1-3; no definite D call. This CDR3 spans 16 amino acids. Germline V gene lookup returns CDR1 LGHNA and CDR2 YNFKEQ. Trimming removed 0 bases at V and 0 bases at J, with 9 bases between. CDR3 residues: CASSQEGWYSGNTIYF. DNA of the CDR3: TGTGCCAGCAGCCAAGAGGGCTGGTACTCTGGAAACACCATATATTTT.

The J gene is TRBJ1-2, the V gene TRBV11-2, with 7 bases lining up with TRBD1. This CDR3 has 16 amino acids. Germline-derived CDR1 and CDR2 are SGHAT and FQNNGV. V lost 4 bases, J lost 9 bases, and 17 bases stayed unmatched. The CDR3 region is CASSSYTTQGGKSYTF. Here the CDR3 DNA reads TGTGCCAGCAGCTCATACACGACCCAGGGGGGAAAAAGCTACACCTTC.

The CDR3 sequence: CAWNRDRVTEAFF. DNA of the CDR3: TGTGCCTGGAACCGGGACAGGGTGACTGAAGCTTTCTTT. The rearrangement uses TRBV30 and TRBJ1-1, with 9 bases lining up with TRBD1. Germline V gives CDR1 GTSNPN, CDR2 SVGIG (reference sequence). The CDR3 consists of 13 residues. The trim removed 4 bases at V and 5 bases at J, leaving 5 bases unmatched.

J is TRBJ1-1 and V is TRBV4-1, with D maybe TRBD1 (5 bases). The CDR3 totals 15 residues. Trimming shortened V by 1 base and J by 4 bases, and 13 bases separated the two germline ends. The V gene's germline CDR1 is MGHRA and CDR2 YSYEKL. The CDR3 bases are TGCGCCAGCAGCCAAGTAGGTCAGGGCTTCACTGAAGCTTTCTTT. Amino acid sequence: CASSQVGQGFTEAFF.

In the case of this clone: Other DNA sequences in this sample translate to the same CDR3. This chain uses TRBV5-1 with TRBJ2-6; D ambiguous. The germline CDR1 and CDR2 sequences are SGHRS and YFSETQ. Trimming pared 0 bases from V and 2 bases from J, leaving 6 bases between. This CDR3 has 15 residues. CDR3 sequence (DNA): TGCGCCAGCAGCTTGGGTGGAGCTGGGGCCAACGTCCTGACTTTC. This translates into CASSLGGAGANVLTF.

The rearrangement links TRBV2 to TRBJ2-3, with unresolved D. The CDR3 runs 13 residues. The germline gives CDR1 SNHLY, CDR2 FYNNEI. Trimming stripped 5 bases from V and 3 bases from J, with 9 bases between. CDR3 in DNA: TGTGCCAGCAGTTCTCGACAAACAGATACGCAGTATTTT. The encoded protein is CASSSRQTDTQYF.

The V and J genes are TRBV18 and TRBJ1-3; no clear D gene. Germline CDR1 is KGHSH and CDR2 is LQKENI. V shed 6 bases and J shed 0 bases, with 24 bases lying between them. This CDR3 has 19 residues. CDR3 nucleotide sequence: TGTGCCAGCTCTCCGTTCGGCGGCAGCATTGTCAACTCTGGAAACACCATATATTTT. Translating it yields CASSPFGGSIVNSGNTIYF.

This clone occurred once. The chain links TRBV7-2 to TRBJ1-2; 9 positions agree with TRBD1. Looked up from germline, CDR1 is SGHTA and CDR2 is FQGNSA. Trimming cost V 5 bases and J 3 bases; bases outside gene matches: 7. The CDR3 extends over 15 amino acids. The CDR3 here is CASSPEDRGDYGYTF. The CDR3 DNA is TGTGCCAGCAGCCCAGAAGACAGGGGGGACTATGGCTACACCTTC.

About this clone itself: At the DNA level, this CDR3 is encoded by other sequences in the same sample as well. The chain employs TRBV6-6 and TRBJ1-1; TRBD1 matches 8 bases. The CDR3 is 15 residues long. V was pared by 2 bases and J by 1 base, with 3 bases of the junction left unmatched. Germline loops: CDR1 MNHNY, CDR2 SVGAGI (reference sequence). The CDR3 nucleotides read TGTGCCAGCAGTTACGGAGGGACAGGGAACACTGAAGCTTTCTTT. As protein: CASSYGGTGNTEAFF.

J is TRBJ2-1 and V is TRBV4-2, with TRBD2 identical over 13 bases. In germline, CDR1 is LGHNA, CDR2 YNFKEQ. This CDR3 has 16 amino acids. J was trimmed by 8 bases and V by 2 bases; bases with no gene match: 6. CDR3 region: CASSQPWTSGGHEQFF. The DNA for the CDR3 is TGTGCCAGCAGCCAACCCTGGACTAGCGGGGGACATGAGCAGTTCTTC.

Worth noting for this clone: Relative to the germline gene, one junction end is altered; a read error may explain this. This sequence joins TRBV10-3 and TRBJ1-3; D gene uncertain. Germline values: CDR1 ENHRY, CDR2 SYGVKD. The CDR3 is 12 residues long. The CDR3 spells CAISVNGDTIYF. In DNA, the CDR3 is TGTGCCATCAGTGTAAATGGAGACACCATATATTTT.

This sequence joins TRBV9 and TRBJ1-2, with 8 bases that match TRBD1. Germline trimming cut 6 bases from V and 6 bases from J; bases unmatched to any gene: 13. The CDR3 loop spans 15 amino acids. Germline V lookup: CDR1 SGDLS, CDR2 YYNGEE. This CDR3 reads CASTFRGTGGHGYTF. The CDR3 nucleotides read TGTGCCAGCACCTTCCGGGGGACAGGTGGACATGGCTACACCTTC.

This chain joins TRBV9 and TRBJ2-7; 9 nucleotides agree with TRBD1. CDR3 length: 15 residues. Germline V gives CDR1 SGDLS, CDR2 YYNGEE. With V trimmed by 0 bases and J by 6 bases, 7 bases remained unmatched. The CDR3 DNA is TGTGCCAGCAGCGTAGAGGGGACAGGGCCGGCCGAGCAGTACTTC. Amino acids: CASSVEGTGPAEQYF.

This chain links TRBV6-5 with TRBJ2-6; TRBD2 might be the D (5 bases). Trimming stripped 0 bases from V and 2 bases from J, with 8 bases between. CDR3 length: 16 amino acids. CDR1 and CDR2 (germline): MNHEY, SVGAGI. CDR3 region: CASSYSSGTGANVLTF. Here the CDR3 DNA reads TGTGCCAGCAGTTACTCGAGCGGAACTGGGGCCAACGTCCTGACTTTC.

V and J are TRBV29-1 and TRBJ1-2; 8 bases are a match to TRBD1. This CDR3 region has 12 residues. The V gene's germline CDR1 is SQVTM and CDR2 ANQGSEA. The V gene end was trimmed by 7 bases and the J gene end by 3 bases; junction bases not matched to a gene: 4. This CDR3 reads CSADREYYGYTF. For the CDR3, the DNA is TGCAGCGCGGACAGGGAGTACTATGGCTACACCTTC.

The CDR3 here is CASSHGGLAPLTIEQFF. For the CDR3, the DNA is TGTGCCAGCAGCCACGGAGGACTAGCGCCCCTAACAATAGAGCAGTTCTTC. V and J are TRBV3-1 (or the pseudogene TRBV3-2) and TRBJ2-1; 9 bases are a match to TRBD2. V was clipped by 3 bases and J by 10 bases; unmatched bases: 16. This CDR3 contains 17 residues. CDR1 is LGHDT, CDR2 YNNKEL, per germline (reference sequence).

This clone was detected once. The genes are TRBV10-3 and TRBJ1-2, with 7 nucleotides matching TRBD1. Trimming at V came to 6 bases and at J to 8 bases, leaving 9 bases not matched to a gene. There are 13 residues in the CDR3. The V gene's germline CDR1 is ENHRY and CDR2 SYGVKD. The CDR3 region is CAIRGQTAGGYTF. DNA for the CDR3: TGTGCCATCAGGGGACAGACCGCGGGGGGCTACACCTTC.

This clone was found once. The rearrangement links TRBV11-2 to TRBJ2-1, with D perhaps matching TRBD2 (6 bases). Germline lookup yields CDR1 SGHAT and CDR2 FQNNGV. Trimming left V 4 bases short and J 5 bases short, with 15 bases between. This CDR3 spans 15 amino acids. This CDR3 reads CASSSPQGLNNEQFF. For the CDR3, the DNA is TGTGCCAGCAGCTCGCCTCAGGGACTTAACAATGAGCAGTTCTTC.

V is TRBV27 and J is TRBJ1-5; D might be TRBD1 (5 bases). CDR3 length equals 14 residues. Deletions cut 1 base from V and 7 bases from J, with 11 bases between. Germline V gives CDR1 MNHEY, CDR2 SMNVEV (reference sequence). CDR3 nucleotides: TGTGCCAGCAGTTTATGGGGGGTGGGACAGCCCCAGCATTTT. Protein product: CASSLWGVGQPQHF.

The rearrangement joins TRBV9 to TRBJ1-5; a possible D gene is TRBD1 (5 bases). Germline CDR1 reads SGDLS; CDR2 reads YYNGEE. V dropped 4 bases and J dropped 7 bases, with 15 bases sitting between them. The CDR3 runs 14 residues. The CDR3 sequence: CASSPQGGGQPQHF. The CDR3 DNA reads TGTGCCAGCAGCCCCCAGGGAGGAGGACAGCCCCAGCATTTT.

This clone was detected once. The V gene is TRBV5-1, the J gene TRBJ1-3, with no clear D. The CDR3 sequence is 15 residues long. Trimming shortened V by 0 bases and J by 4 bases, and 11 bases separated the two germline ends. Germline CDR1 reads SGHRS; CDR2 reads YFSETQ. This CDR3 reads CASSLAGWSGNTIYF. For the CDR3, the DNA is TGCGCCAGCAGCTTGGCCGGGTGGTCCGGAAACACCATATATTTT.